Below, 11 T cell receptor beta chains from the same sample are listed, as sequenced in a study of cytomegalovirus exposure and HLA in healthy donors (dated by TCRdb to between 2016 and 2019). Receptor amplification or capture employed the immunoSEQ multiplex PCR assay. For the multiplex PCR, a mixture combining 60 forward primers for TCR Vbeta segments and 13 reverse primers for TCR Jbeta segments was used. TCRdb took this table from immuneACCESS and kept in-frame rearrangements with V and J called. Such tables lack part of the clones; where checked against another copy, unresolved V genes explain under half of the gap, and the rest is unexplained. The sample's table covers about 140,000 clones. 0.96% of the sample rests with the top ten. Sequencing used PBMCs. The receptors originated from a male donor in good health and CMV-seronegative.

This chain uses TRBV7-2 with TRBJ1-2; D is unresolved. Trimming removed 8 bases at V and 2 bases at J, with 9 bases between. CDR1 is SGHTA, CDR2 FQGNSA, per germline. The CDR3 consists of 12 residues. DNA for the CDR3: TGTGCCAGCGCCTATATCAACTATGGCTACACCTTC. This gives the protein CASAYINYGYTF. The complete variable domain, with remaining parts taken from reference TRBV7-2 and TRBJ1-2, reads GAGVSQSPSNKVTEKGKDVELRCDPISGHTALYWYRQSLGQGLEFLIYFQGNSAPDKSGLPSDRFSAERTGGSVSTLTIQRTQQEDSAVYLCASAYINYGYTFGSGTRLTVV.

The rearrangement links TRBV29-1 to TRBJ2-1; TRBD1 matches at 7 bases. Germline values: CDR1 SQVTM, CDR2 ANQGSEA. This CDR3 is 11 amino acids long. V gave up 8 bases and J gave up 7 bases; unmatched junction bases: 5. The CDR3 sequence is CSTGARNEQFF. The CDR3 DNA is TGCAGCACAGGGGCACGGAATGAGCAGTTCTTC.

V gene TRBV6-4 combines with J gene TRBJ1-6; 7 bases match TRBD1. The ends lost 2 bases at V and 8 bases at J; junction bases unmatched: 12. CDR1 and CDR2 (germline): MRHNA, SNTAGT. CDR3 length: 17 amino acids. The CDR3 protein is CASSDPTRQGGDSPLHF. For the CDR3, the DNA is TGTGCCAGCAGTGACCCAACCCGACAGGGCGGGGATTCACCCCTCCACTTT.

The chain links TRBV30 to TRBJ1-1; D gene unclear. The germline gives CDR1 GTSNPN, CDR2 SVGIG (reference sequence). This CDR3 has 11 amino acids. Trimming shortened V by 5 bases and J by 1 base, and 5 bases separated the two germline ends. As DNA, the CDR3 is TGTGCCTGGGCCGGGAACACTGAAGCTTTCTTT. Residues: CAWAGNTEAFF.

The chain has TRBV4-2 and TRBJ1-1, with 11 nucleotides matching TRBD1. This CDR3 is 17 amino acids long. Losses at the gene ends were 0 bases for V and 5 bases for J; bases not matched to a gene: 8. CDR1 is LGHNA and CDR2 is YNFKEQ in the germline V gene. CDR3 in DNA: TGTGCCAGCAGCCAAGAGGGACAGGGGGTGGGGGAGACTGAAGCTTTCTTT. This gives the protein CASSQEGQGVGETEAFF.

This chain's CDR3 is CASSEGTALTLHF. In nucleotides, the CDR3 is TGTGCCAGCAGTGAAGGGACAGCCCTTACCCTCCACTTT. The chain couples TRBV6-1 to TRBJ1-6; D is possibly TRBD1 (6 bases). Germline assignment: CDR1 MNHNS and CDR2 SASEGT. The ends were cut back, 1 base at V and 14 bases at J, with 12 bases in the middle. CDR3 length equals 13 residues.

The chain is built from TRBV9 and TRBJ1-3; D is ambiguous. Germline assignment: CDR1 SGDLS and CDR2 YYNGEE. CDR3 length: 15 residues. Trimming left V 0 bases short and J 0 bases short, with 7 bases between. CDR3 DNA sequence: TGTGCCAGCAGCGTAGTAGGACTCTCTGGAAACACCATATATTTT. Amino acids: CASSVVGLSGNTIYF.

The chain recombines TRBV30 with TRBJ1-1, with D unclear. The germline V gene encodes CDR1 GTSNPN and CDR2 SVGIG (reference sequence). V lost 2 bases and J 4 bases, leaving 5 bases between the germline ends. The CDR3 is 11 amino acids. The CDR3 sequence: CAWSQRTEAFF. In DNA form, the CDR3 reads TGTGCCTGGAGTCAGCGCACTGAAGCTTTCTTT.

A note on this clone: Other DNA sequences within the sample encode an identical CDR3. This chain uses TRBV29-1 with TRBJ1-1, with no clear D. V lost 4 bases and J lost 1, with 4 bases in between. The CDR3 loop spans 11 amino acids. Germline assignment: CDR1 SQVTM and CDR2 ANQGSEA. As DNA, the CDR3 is TGCAGCGTTGTTAGGAACACTGAAGCTTTCTTT. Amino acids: CSVVRNTEAFF.

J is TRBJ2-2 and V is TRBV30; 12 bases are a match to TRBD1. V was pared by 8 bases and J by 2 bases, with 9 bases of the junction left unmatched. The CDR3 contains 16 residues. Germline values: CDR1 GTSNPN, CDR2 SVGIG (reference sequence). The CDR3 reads CARWGQGAGNTGELFF. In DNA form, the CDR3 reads TGTGCCCGATGGGGACAGGGGGCGGGTAACACCGGGGAGCTGTTTTTT.

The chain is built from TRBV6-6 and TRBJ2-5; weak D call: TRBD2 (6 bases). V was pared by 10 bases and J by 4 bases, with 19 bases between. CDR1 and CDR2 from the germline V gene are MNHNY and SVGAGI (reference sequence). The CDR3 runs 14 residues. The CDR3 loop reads CATTRRDPSETQYF. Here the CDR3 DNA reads TGTGCCACCACGAGGCGGGATCCCTCAGAGACCCAGTACTTC.